Each of the 20 T cell receptor beta chains below was sequenced from the same sample in a study of CD8+ T cells in alopecia areata. Sequencing templates came from extracted RNA that was reverse transcribed into cDNA. Generated by immunoSEQ multiplex PCR, the TCRdb table keeps only in-frame clones and is missing some. The sample lists over 90,000 clones, around 60% seen once, with 8.8% in the top ten. Sequencing was done on a sample of CD4+ T cells sorted from blood. The receptors were gathered from a human donor in good health.

This clone was counted only a few times. The V gene is TRBV7-3, the J gene TRBJ2-5; D is unresolved. V lost 2 bases and J lost 2, with 6 bases in between. CDR3 length: 13 amino acids. Germline V gene sequence: CDR1 SGHTA, CDR2 FQGTGA. CDR3 DNA sequence: TGTGCCAGCAGCTTATTAGGTCAAGAGACCCAGTACTTC. Its protein product is CASSLLGQETQYF.

This clone was found a few times. This chain joins TRBV7-2 and TRBJ2-3; D gene uncertain. The CDR3 loop spans 12 amino acids. In germline, CDR1 is SGHTA, CDR2 FQGNSA. Trimming cost V 6 bases and J 0 bases, with 4 bases left between them. Here the CDR3 reads CASRYSTDTQYF. The CDR3 DNA sequence: TGTGCCAGCAGGTATAGCACAGATACGCAGTATTTT.

This clone was detected a few times. This chain uses TRBV29-1 with TRBJ2-3; no clear D. In germline, CDR1 is SQVTM, CDR2 ANQGSEA. Trimming shortened V by 4 bases and J by 2 bases, and 7 bases separated the two germline ends. The CDR3 has 12 amino acids. The CDR3 nucleotides are TGCAGCGTTGGATCATACACAGATACGCAGTATTTT. Protein: CSVGSYTDTQYF.

This chain links TRBV6-5 with TRBJ2-1, with 11 bases aligning to TRBD2. V lost 6 bases to trimming and J lost 4 bases; unmatched junction nucleotides: 2. The CDR3 is made up of 14 amino acids. The germline CDR1 and CDR2 sequences are MNHEY and SVGAGI. The DNA of the CDR3 is TGTGCCAGCAGCGGGACTAGCGGTTACAATGAGCAGTTCTTC. Encoded protein: CASSGTSGYNEQFF.

V usage is TRBV29-1 and J usage is TRBJ2-5, with D possibly being TRBD1 (6 bases). V was shortened by 4 bases and J by 5 bases, with 14 bases between the two germline ends. The CDR3 has 13 amino acids. Germline V gives CDR1 SQVTM, CDR2 ANQGSEA. In DNA form, the CDR3 reads TGCAGCGTTGGCCAGGGGACCGCCGAGACCCAGTACTTC. It encodes CSVGQGTAETQYF.

The genes are TRBV2 and TRBJ2-3; the D is unclear. Trimming stripped 6 bases from V and 2 bases from J, with 3 bases between. There are 11 residues in the CDR3. Per the germline V gene, CDR1 is SNHLY and CDR2 is FYNNEI. CDR3 nucleotides: TGTGCCAGCAGGTACACAGATACGCAGTATTTT. It yields the protein CASRYTDTQYF.

This clone was seen only a few times. V and J are TRBV10-3 and TRBJ1-2; 12 nucleotides align to TRBD1. Germline assignment: CDR1 ENHRY and CDR2 SYGVKD. V was pared by 10 bases and J by 6 bases, with 6 bases of the junction left unmatched. CDR3 length: 13 residues. The CDR3 nucleotides read TGTGCCACCACCGGGACAGGGGGCGATGGCTACACCTTC. This sequence encodes CATTGTGGDGYTF.

This clone occurred a few times. The chain is built from TRBV29-1 and TRBJ1-1; tentatively, D is TRBD1 (6 bases). This CDR3 has 14 residues. Germline V lookup: CDR1 SQVTM, CDR2 ANQGSEA. V shed 6 bases and J shed 2 bases, with 16 bases lying between them. The CDR3 loop reads CSVARQATNTEAFF. The DNA for the CDR3 is TGCAGCGTCGCAAGACAGGCCACCAACACTGAAGCTTTCTTT.

The chain couples TRBV5-1 to TRBJ2-6; a weak D match, TRBD2 (5 bases). Trimming pared 0 bases from V and 2 bases from J, leaving 6 bases between. The germline V gene encodes CDR1 SGHRS and CDR2 YFSETQ. The CDR3 has 15 amino acids. CDR3 sequence (DNA): TGCGCCAGCAGCTTGGCCGGGGCTGGGGCCAACGTCCTGACTTTC. Translating gives CASSLAGAGANVLTF.

The chain couples TRBV11-2 to TRBJ2-7; maybe TRBD2 (5 bases). The CDR3 spans 12 residues. In germline, CDR1 is SGHAT, CDR2 FQNNGV. Trimming took off 5 bases at V and 6 bases at J, with 11 bases between the two ends. The CDR3 region has the DNA TGTGCCAGCAGCCGCGATCGGGGCGAGCAGTACTTC. Translating gives CASSRDRGEQYF.

The table lists this clone with a count of one. The chain employs TRBV30 and TRBJ2-6, with D unclear. Germline CDR1 GTSNPN, CDR2 SVGIG (reference sequence). The CDR3 covers 15 residues. The V and J ends lost 1 base and 0 bases respectively, with 7 bases between them. CDR3 coding DNA: TGTGCCTGGAGTGGTACAGTCTCTGGGGCCAACGTCCTGACTTTC. It codes for CAWSGTVSGANVLTF.

V is TRBV29-1 and J is TRBJ2-7; 9 bases fit TRBD1. J was trimmed by 2 bases and V by 5 bases; bases with no gene match: 4. This CDR3 contains 13 residues. Germline V gene sequence: CDR1 SQVTM, CDR2 ANQGSEA. The CDR3 region is CSVRGQGTYEQYF. CDR3 nucleotides: TGCAGCGTTAGGGGACAGGGTACCTACGAGCAGTACTTC.

The sample holds a few counts of this clone. The chain has TRBV2 and TRBJ1-2; 7 bases are a match to TRBD1. The V segment lost 6 bases and the J segment 0 bases; nucleotides outside the gene matches: 10. This CDR3 has 16 amino acids. In germline, CDR1 is SNHLY, CDR2 FYNNEI. The CDR3 sequence: CASSAGDRVANYGYTF. The CDR3 DNA is TGTGCCAGCAGCGCCGGCGACAGGGTTGCTAACTATGGCTACACCTTC.

This clone was seen a few times. The rearrangement uses TRBV19 and TRBJ2-3; TRBD2 aligns across 9 bases. Germline V gives CDR1 LNHDA, CDR2 SQIVND (reference sequence). The CDR3 loop spans 16 amino acids. V trimming: 5 bases; J trimming: 5 bases; junction bases outside the gene matches: 11. The CDR3: CASSQLGSGGKDTQYF. Here the CDR3 DNA reads TGTGCCAGTAGTCAACTAGGGAGCGGGGGGAAAGATACGCAGTATTTT.

J is TRBJ2-7 and V is TRBV2, with 8 nucleotides matching TRBD2. The germline CDR1 and CDR2 sequences are SNHLY and FYNNEI. The V segment lost 9 bases and the J segment 3 bases; nucleotides outside the gene matches: 4. The CDR3 runs to 12 residues. CDR3 coding DNA: TGTGCCAGTTCCGGGGGGGGCTACGAGCAGTACTTC. Encoded protein: CASSGGGYEQYF.

Worth noting for this clone: Different DNA sequences within this sample yield the same CDR3. The V and J genes are TRBV30 and TRBJ1-5; possibly TRBD1 for D (5 bases). CDR1 is GTSNPN, CDR2 SVGIG, per germline (reference sequence). The CDR3 has 13 amino acids. V lost 0 bases, J lost 6 bases, and 9 bases lay in between. The CDR3 reads CAWSVRGSQPQHF. The DNA of the CDR3 is TGTGCCTGGAGTGTACGGGGGAGTCAGCCCCAGCATTTT.

The genes are TRBV7-9 and TRBJ1-2; no reliable D call. Trimming cost V 5 bases and J 5 bases, with 18 bases left between them. This CDR3 has 15 residues. In germline, CDR1 is SEHNR, CDR2 FQNEAQ (reference sequence). DNA for the CDR3: TGTGCCAGCAGCCAGACTCCGCAGCGTCAATATGGCTACACCTTC. Translating gives CASSQTPQRQYGYTF.

This clone was seen once. The rearrangement uses TRBV29-1 and TRBJ1-1; D possibly corresponds to TRBD1 (6 bases). V dropped 3 bases and J dropped 5 bases, with 10 bases sitting between them. The CDR3 is 12 residues long. The V gene's germline CDR1 is SQVTM and CDR2 ANQGSEA. CDR3 protein: CSVEPQGTEAFF. CDR3 bases: TGCAGCGTTGAGCCTCAGGGGACTGAAGCTTTCTTT.

This chain joins TRBV7-2 and TRBJ2-7; D is unresolved. The length of the CDR3 is 14 residues. V was shortened by 5 bases and J by 1 base, with 12 bases between the two germline ends. CDR1 SGHTA and CDR2 FQGNSA come from the germline V gene. The CDR3 DNA sequence: TGTGCCAGCAGCGAGACAAGCATTTCCTACGAGCAGTACTTC. Its translation: CASSETSISYEQYF.

This clone has only a few counts. The chain joins TRBV7-9 to TRBJ1-1; 10 bases fit TRBD1. The CDR3 length is 15 residues. J was trimmed by 1 base and V by 3 bases; bases with no gene match: 2. CDR1 is SEHNR, CDR2 FQNEAQ, per germline (reference sequence). The CDR3 bases are TGTGCCAGCAGCTTTTGGACAGGGGGGAACACTGAAGCTTTCTTT. As protein: CASSFWTGGNTEAFF.